This T cell receptor (beta chain) was captured by sequencing in a study of CD8+ T cells in alopecia areata. Study details: Treated individuals took tofacitinib by mouth, 5 to 10 mg twice daily.

The authors extracted RNA and reverse transcribed it into cDNA as the sequencing template. Some clones are missing from TCRdb's copy, which holds only in-frame ones; the method was immunoSEQ multiplex PCR. The sample has approximately 200,000 clones, around 60% seen once. The treatment was: oral pan-JAK inhibitor, 5-10 mg twice daily. This clone came up a few times. Sequenced here: CD4+ T cells sorted from blood, sampled at week 4, from a patient treated with tofacitinib. This TCR derives from a human donor with alopecia areata.

The CDR3: CASSGGWSYNEQFF. In nucleotides, the CDR3 is TGCGCCAGCAGCGGGGGGTGGTCCTACAATGAGCAGTTCTTC. The chain links TRBV5-1 to TRBJ2-1, with a tentative D call TRBD2 (6 bases). Germline CDR1 is SGHRS and CDR2 is YFSETQ. The V end was cut by 4 bases, the J end by 1 base, with 9 bases between. This CDR3 has 14 residues.